The 9 T cell receptor beta chains given below trace back to one sample, sequenced in a study of human T cells and chemical hapten exposure. As to time point: healthy volunteer bleed at 2 weeks. The authors' total RNA extraction used unfractionated whole blood. One entry per CDR3 protein results from TCRdb running MiXCR on the RACE reads. The data hold approximately 33,000 distinct CDR3 sequences, with 6.5% to 9% observed a single time. Sample: whole blood. These receptors were taken from a human donor in good health. Some clones in this sample may be carry-over from other donors' samples.

By share, this clonotype counts as medium-sized. The chain employs TRBV28 and TRBJ1-2, with a weak D call TRBD1 (6 bases). V lost 2 bases to trimming and J lost 6 bases, with 10 bases between them. The CDR3 extends over 13 amino acids. Germline values: CDR1 MDHEN, CDR2 SYDVKM. CDR3 nucleotide sequence: TGTGCCAGCAGTTTAAGCAGGGGCAATGGCTACACCTTC. It is translated as CASSLSRGNGYTF.

This clonotype appeared many times. The rearrangement joins TRBV7-9 to TRBJ2-5, with D unresolved. The CDR3 is 15 residues long. V was trimmed by 2 bases and J by 1 base, leaving 11 bases between them. Per the germline V gene, CDR1 is SEHNR and CDR2 is FQNEAQ (reference sequence). CDR3 loop: CASSLPTGSQETQYF. CDR3 sequence (DNA): TGTGCCAGCAGCTTACCCACCGGCAGCCAAGAGACCCAGTACTTC.

This clonotype was found many times. The chain employs TRBV20-1 and TRBJ2-3; TRBD2 is a possible D gene (6 bases). V shed 0 bases and J shed 3 bases, with 16 bases lying between them. This CDR3 contains 16 residues. The V gene's germline CDR1 is DFQATT and CDR2 SNEGSKA (reference sequence). CDR3 protein: CSARDPLTGATDTQYF. CDR3 DNA: TGCAGTGCTAGAGATCCCCTAACGGGAGCTACAGATACGCAGTATTTT.

The V call is TRBV3-1, the J call TRBJ2-3; D might be TRBD1 (6 bases). Germline assignment: CDR1 LGHDT and CDR2 YNNKEL (reference sequence). The CDR3 sequence is 16 residues long. V gave up 0 bases and J gave up 6 bases, with 16 bases separating them. The CDR3 region has the DNA TGTGCCAGCAGCCAAGAAGGCCCAGGGGTCTCGGATACGCAGTATTTT. It specifies CASSQEGPGVSDTQYF.

This clonotype was picked up many times. The chain recombines TRBV20-1 with TRBJ1-5, with 7 bases identical to TRBD1. Per the germline V gene, CDR1 is DFQATT and CDR2 is SNEGSKA (reference sequence). Trimming cost V 1 base and J 5 bases; bases outside gene matches: 5. This CDR3 is built from 14 residues. CDR3 in DNA: TGCAGTGCTAGAGTGGGACAGAGCCATCAGCCCCAGCATTTT. Translating it yields CSARVGQSHQPQHF.

In this sample, this clonotype turned up many times. The chain employs TRBV27 and TRBJ2-7; 8 bases fit TRBD2. J gave up 3 bases and V 3 bases, and 13 bases lay outside the gene matches. CDR1 and CDR2 (germline): MNHEY, SMNVEV (reference sequence). CDR3 length equals 17 residues. CDR3 region: CASSFGGASGGGYEQYF. The CDR3 DNA reads TGTGCCAGCAGTTTTGGAGGGGCCAGCGGGGGCGGCTACGAGCAGTACTTC.

This clonotype was detected many times. This chain connects TRBV28 to TRBJ2-4; no reliable D call. The V end lost 4 bases, the J end lost 0 bases, and 10 bases lay between the germline ends. The CDR3 consists of 15 residues. In germline, CDR1 is MDHEN, CDR2 SYDVKM. The CDR3 here is CASSSQSGAKNIQYF. As DNA, the CDR3 is TGTGCCAGCAGTTCTCAAAGTGGAGCCAAAAACATTCAGTACTTC.

The chain's CDR3 is CASSGQPGGFSGELFF. CDR3 sequence (DNA): TGTGCCAGCAGCGGCCAGCCGGGAGGGTTCTCCGGGGAGCTGTTTTTT. This chain joins TRBV3-1 and TRBJ2-2, with TRBD2 matching over 8 bases. Germline-derived CDR1 and CDR2 are LGHDT and YNNKEL (reference sequence). CDR3 length equals 16 residues. V was pared by 5 bases and J by 6 bases, with 11 bases of the junction left unmatched.

This clonotype was observed a handful of times. The rearrangement uses TRBV24-1 and TRBJ2-3, with TRBD1 matching over 10 bases. J gave up 2 bases and V 5 bases, and 9 bases lay outside the gene matches. The CDR3 has 17 amino acids. From germline, CDR1 is KGHDR and CDR2 SFDVKD. Here the CDR3 DNA reads TGTGCCACCAGTGGAAGGTCCGGGACAGGGGTCACAGATACGCAGTATTTT. This sequence encodes CATSGRSGTGVTDTQYF.